The T cell receptor beta chain described here comes from a study of T cell responses to AZD1222 COVID-19 vaccine. Study-level points and caveats: Receipt of two AZD1222 doses was followed by a rise in Spike-specific TCR breadth and depth. Sampling that yielded the repertoires occurred only after the peak T cell response. A reported finding is that nearly half of spike-specific TCRs target unmutated variant regions. CD4 TCRs associated with vaccination spanned spike, dominating at 160-218 and 743-854.

Generated by immunoSEQ multiplex PCR, the TCRdb table keeps only in-frame clones and is missing some. Of 98,000 or so clones in the sample, approximately 88% were seen once. In the case of this clone: Its antigen is not known. An end of the junction does not agree with germline; a read error may underlie this.

The sequence was collected from an adult who received the AZD1222 COVID-19 vaccine. The sample in question was peripheral blood, obtained 28 days after the second AZD1222 dose.

DNA of the CDR3: TGTGCCAGCAGCCCACGGACTAGCGGGACTCTTGTCTTC. The encoded protein is CASSPRTSGTLVF. The rearrangement links TRBV7-6 to TRBJ2-1; 12 positions agree with TRBD2. This CDR3 comprises 13 residues. Germline V gene lookup returns CDR1 SGHVS and CDR2 FNYEAQ.